This is a list of T cell receptor beta chains from one sample in a study of cytomegalovirus exposure and HLA in healthy donors. TCRdb's copy holds only in-frame clones and misses some; the assay was immunoSEQ multiplex PCR. The sample consists of about 230,000 clones, about 80% of them appearing once. Sequencing input: PBMCs. The source is a woman in her thirties or forties in good health and CMV-seronegative. CDR3s include the opening cysteine and the closing phenylalanine or tryptophan. Fields, in order: V gene, CDR3 protein.

TRBV14 CASSQVDSLGYGYTF
TRBV27 CASSFTGTNIQYF
TRBV5-1 CASSLGRGWTGELFF
TRBV7-2 CASSQMDRAGLFF
TRBV14 CASSNRAWGEQYF
TRBV2 CASSELRAGELFF
TRBV7-3 CASSTTGGYGYTF
TRBV30 CASAGVQETQYF
TRBV5-4 CASSLVGENTEAFF
TRBV11-3 CASMGRDEAFF
TRBV10-3 CAISEWLNTEAFF
TRBV7-2 CASSLEGANSPLHF
TRBV13 CASSAGRSRSTEAFF
TRBV5-1 CASSLGQGVNEQYF
TRBV6-1 CASGQISNYGYTF
TRBV4-3 CASSQGTGVWGYTF
TRBV14 CASSQTEDYNEQFF
TRBV7-9 CASSPGTGLGNTF